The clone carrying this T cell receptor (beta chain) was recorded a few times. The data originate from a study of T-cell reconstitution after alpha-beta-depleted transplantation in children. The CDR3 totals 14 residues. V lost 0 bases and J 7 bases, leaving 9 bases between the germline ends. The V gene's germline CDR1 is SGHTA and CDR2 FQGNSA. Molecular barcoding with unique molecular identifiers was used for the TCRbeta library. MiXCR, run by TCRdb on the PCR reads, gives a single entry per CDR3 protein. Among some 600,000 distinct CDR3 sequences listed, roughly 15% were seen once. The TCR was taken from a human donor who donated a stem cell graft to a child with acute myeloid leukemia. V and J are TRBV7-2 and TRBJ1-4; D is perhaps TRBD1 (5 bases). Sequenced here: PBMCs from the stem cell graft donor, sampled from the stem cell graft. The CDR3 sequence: CASSLARRGEKLFF. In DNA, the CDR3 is TGTGCCAGCAGCTTAGCGAGAAGGGGTGAAAAACTGTTTTTT.